Listed here are 21 T cell receptor beta chains from one sample, sequenced in a study of OX40 agonist ivuxolimab in advanced cancers. The method was immunoSEQ multiplex PCR; TCRdb's version includes in-frame clones alone and lacks a portion of them. The data show 50,000 or so clones, roughly nine tenths seen once. The starting material was CD4+ or CD8+ T cells sorted from blood, obtained in a trial of the OX40 agonist ivuxolimab. Every receptor here comes from an adult with an advanced solid tumor such as melanoma, head and neck, liver or kidney cancer.

The rearrangement uses TRBV11-2 and TRBJ2-7, with D possibly being TRBD1 (6 bases). Trimming pared 6 bases from V and 6 bases from J, leaving 12 bases between. This CDR3 contains 12 residues. Germline CDR1 SGHAT, CDR2 FQNNGV. In DNA, the CDR3 is TGTGCCAGCAGGCAGGGGTGGGGCGAGCAGTACTTC. This encodes CASRQGWGEQYF.

The DNA of the CDR3 is TGTGCCAGCAGTCCCGAGGTAGCTTGGACTGAAGCTTTCTTT. Translating it yields CASSPEVAWTEAFF. This chain joins TRBV27 and TRBJ1-1; D unclear. The CDR3 sequence is 14 residues long. Per the germline V gene, CDR1 is MNHEY and CDR2 is SMNVEV (reference sequence). V lost 5 bases and J lost 5, with 15 bases in between.

The chain is built from TRBV4-1 and TRBJ2-2; 8 nucleotides match TRBD2. After removal of 2 bases from V and 2 bases from J, the junction contained 1 base not matched to a gene. CDR1 is MGHRA and CDR2 is YSYEKL in the germline V gene. The CDR3 totals 15 residues. CDR3 DNA sequence: TGCGCCAGCAGCCAACTAGCGGGTAACACCGGGGAGCTGTTTTTT. This encodes CASSQLAGNTGELFF.

The chain joins TRBV27 to TRBJ1-1; tentative D call: TRBD1 (6 bases). The CDR3 extends over 13 amino acids. Germline CDR1 MNHEY, CDR2 SMNVEV (reference sequence). V lost 2 bases to trimming and J lost 4 bases, with 8 bases between them. The chain's CDR3 is CASSLDRFTEAFF. The CDR3 nucleotides are TGTGCCAGCAGTTTAGACAGGTTCACTGAAGCTTTCTTT.

V gene TRBV10-3 combines with J gene TRBJ2-7, with TRBD2 identical over 11 bases. The germline V gene encodes CDR1 ENHRY and CDR2 SYGVKD. The CDR3 sequence is 16 residues long. J gave up 7 bases and V 1 base, and 9 bases lay outside the gene matches. CDR3: CAISEWVSGRALEQYF. CDR3 DNA: TGTGCCATCAGTGAGTGGGTTAGCGGGAGGGCCTTGGAGCAGTACTTC.

V and J are TRBV4-3 and TRBJ1-3; D perhaps matches TRBD1 (5 bases). With 8 bases removed from V and 0 bases from J, the gap between germline ends came to 11 bases. The CDR3 consists of 14 residues. Germline CDR1 is LGHNA and CDR2 is YSLEER. In DNA, the CDR3 is TGCGCCAGCGGGACGTCGTACTCTGGAAACACCATATATTTT. Translation gives CASGTSYSGNTIYF.

The chain recombines TRBV4-3 with TRBJ1-4, with D unclear. Germline CDR1 and CDR2: LGHNA and YSLEER. V was shortened by 3 bases and J by 2 bases, with 13 bases between the two germline ends. The CDR3 sequence is 16 residues long. This CDR3 reads CASSQGWAETNEKLFF. The CDR3 bases are TGCGCCAGCAGCCAGGGGTGGGCAGAGACTAATGAAAAACTGTTTTTT.

The J gene is TRBJ1-2, the V gene TRBV13; 12 bases align to TRBD1. The germline V gene encodes CDR1 PRHDT and CDR2 FYEKMQ (reference sequence). Trimming took 4 bases from V and 3 from J; bases not matched to a gene: 6. This CDR3 comprises 16 residues. CDR3 in amino acids: CASSSEGTGGDYGYTF. The CDR3, as DNA: TGTGCCAGCAGCTCGGAAGGGACAGGGGGCGACTATGGCTACACCTTC.

CDR3 DNA: TGTGCCAGCAGTTACCCGGACAGGGGGGACGAGCAGTACTTC. Translating it yields CASSYPDRGDEQYF. V is TRBV6-6 and J is TRBJ2-7; 10 bases line up with TRBD1. CDR1 and CDR2 (germline): MNHNY, SVGAGI (reference sequence). The V and J ends lost 2 bases and 5 bases, in that order; junction bases with no gene match: 3. This CDR3 has 14 amino acids.

This rearrangement joins TRBV6-6 to TRBJ2-1, with D perhaps given as TRBD1 or TRBD2 (5 bases each). Germline CDR1 MNHNY, CDR2 SVGAGI (reference sequence). The ends were cut back, 4 bases at V and 8 bases at J, with 21 bases in the middle. The CDR3 has 16 residues. The CDR3 protein is CASSSMDGARGDEQFF. CDR3 bases: TGTGCCAGCAGTTCGATGGACGGGGCCCGAGGCGATGAGCAGTTCTTC.

This clone has only one observation. The chain has TRBV5-5 and TRBJ2-7; D unresolved. With 2 bases removed from V and 0 bases from J, the gap between germline ends came to 12 bases. CDR3 length: 15 residues. CDR1 is SGHKS, CDR2 YYEKEE, per germline (reference sequence). The chain's CDR3 is CASSLTDFSSYEQYV. Here the CDR3 DNA reads TGTGCCAGCAGCTTAACAGACTTTAGCTCCTACGAGCAGTACGTC.

This chain links TRBV6-5 with TRBJ1-5; D gene ambiguous. V lost 0 bases, J lost 4 bases, and 4 bases lay in between. Germline loops: CDR1 MNHEY, CDR2 SVGAGI. The CDR3 contains 13 residues. The DNA of the CDR3 is TGTGCCAGCAGTTACTCGACTAATCAGCCCCAGCATTTT. This codes for CASSYSTNQPQHF.

CDR3 loop: CASSPRPAAWGEQYV. CDR3 coding DNA: TGCGCCAGCAGCCCCCGGCCCGCCGCTTGGGGCGAGCAGTACGTC. The chain uses TRBV4-1 and TRBJ2-7, with no clear D. Trimming stripped 4 bases from V and 6 bases from J, with 19 bases between. The CDR3 is made up of 15 amino acids. Germline V gives CDR1 MGHRA, CDR2 YSYEKL.

This clone was recorded only once. The chain combines TRBV28 with TRBJ2-5; 7 bases are shared with TRBD1. CDR3 length equals 17 residues. Germline values: CDR1 MDHEN, CDR2 SYDVKM. The V gene end was trimmed by 5 bases and the J gene end by 2 bases; junction bases not matched to a gene: 14. CDR3 residues: CASSPPGDRALQETQYF. In DNA form, the CDR3 reads TGTGCCAGCAGTCCCCCTGGGGACAGAGCCCTACAAGAGACCCAGTACTTC.

This sequence joins TRBV4-1 and TRBJ2-7; D unresolved. Per the germline V gene, CDR1 is MGHRA and CDR2 is YSYEKL. The ends were cut back, 6 bases at V and 2 bases at J, with 11 bases in the middle. The CDR3 spans 13 residues. The CDR3 region has the DNA TGCGCCAGCAGTCCCGACGTTACCTACGAGCAGTACGTC. Protein: CASSPDVTYEQYV.

This clone was detected only a few times. The rearrangement links TRBV5-1 to TRBJ2-7, with 15 nucleotides matching TRBD2. Germline V CDR1 and CDR2: SGHRS, YFSETQ. The V gene end was trimmed by 4 bases and the J gene end by 1 base; junction bases not matched to a gene: 6. This CDR3 is 17 amino acids long. CDR3 protein: CASSAVGLAGGSYEQYF. The CDR3 DNA reads as TGCGCCAGCAGCGCGGTCGGACTAGCGGGAGGGTCCTACGAGCAGTACTTC.

V usage is TRBV7-9 and J usage is TRBJ2-1, with TRBD2 matching over 7 bases. CDR1 is SEHNR, CDR2 FQNEAQ, per germline (reference sequence). Trimming cost V 1 base and J 7 bases; bases outside gene matches: 4. The CDR3 runs to 14 residues. Here the CDR3 reads CASSLGGGFNEQFF. CDR3 nucleotide sequence: TGTGCCAGCAGCTTAGGCGGGGGATTTAATGAGCAGTTCTTC.

The rearrangement joins TRBV5-4 to TRBJ2-3, with 8 bases lining up with TRBD1. The V gene's germline CDR1 is SGHNT and CDR2 YYREEE (reference sequence). V lost 4 bases and J lost 2; bases outside the gene matches: 12. CDR3 length equals 17 residues. The CDR3 nucleotides are TGTGCCAGCAGCCTTGGAGGACAGGGATGGAACACAGATACGCAGTATTTT. Translating gives CASSLGGQGWNTDTQYF.

The CDR3: CASSSGGLRDEQFF. The CDR3 DNA is TGTGCCAGCAGCTCCGGAGGTCTTAGAGATGAGCAGTTCTTC. The rearrangement uses TRBV13 and TRBJ2-1; D may be TRBD2 (5 bases). This CDR3 is built from 14 residues. Trimming pared 4 bases from V and 8 bases from J, leaving 15 bases between. Germline CDR1 and CDR2: PRHDT and FYEKMQ (reference sequence).

The chain has TRBV7-8 and TRBJ1-2; no reliable D call. Germline CDR1 reads SGHVS; CDR2 reads FQNEAQ. This CDR3 has 13 residues. V shed 1 base and J shed 4 bases, with 7 bases lying between them. The CDR3 DNA sequence: TGTGCCAGCAGCTTAGGTGGGGTCTATGGCTACACCTTC. Protein product: CASSLGGVYGYTF.

The chain employs TRBV4-1 and TRBJ1-1; D is unclear. The CDR3 is 14 residues long. Germline V CDR1 and CDR2: MGHRA, YSYEKL. The germline V and J ends were trimmed by 1 base and 2 bases, with 8 bases remaining between them. CDR3 in DNA: TGCGCCAGCAGCCAAGTGGGCAGAAACACTGAAGCTTTCTTT. It codes for CASSQVGRNTEAFF.